A selection of T cell receptor beta chains follows, all from one sample in a study of cytomegalovirus exposure and HLA in healthy donors. The protocol was immunoSEQ multiplex PCR, while the TCRdb copy is restricted to in-frame clones and leaves out a portion. Of approximately 150,000 clones listed, just under 65% are singletons. Sequenced sample: PBMCs. Source of these receptors: a woman in her sixties or seventies in good health and CMV-seropositive. The CDR3 runs from the conserved cysteine through the conserved F or W. A D gene is named only where the DNA matches it firmly. Size is stated for part of the rows, as once, few or many counts, or as a class when the clone is expanded.

j_call,v_call,d_call,clone_size,cdr3_aa,cdr3_nt
TRBJ2-7,TRBV2,TRBD2,few,CASSELAGGPEQYF,TGTGCCAGCAGTGAACTAGCGGGAGGACCCGAGCAGTACTTC
TRBJ2-2,TRBV5-8,-,once,CASSFWLNTGELFF,TGTGCCAGCAGCTTTTGGCTGAACACCGGGGAGCTGTTTTTT
TRBJ2-5,TRBV11-2,TRBD1,-,CASSLAIERGPLQETQYF,TGTGCCAGCAGCTTAGCGATTGAAAGGGGGCCCCTCCAAGAGACCCAGTACTTC
TRBJ2-2,TRBV7-3,-,-,CASSPQGSSTGELFF,TGTGCCAGCAGCCCGCAGGGGAGTAGCACCGGGGAGCTGTTTTTT
TRBJ1-1,TRBV30,-,-,CAWRGRGGNTEAFF,TGTGCCTGGAGGGGGAGGGGCGGTAACACTGAAGCTTTCTTT
TRBJ2-7,TRBV5-5,TRBD1,-,CASSWGTGGMYEQYF,TGTGCCAGCAGCTGGGGGACAGGGGGCATGTACGAGCAGTACTTC
TRBJ2-7,TRBV10-3,-,-,CAISERPDRPAYEQYF,TGTGCCATCAGTGAAAGGCCCGACAGACCCGCGTACGAGCAGTACTTC
TRBJ2-1,TRBV4-1,-,-,CASSLAGGSYNEQFF,TGCGCCAGCAGCCTAGCTGGTGGCTCCTACAATGAGCAGTTCTTC
TRBJ2-1,TRBV15,TRBD2,-,CATSSPGLAEYNEQFF,TGTGCCACCAGCTCACCGGGGCTAGCGGAGTACAATGAGCAGTTCTTC
TRBJ2-1,TRBV28,-,-,CASRWTTKQFF,TGTGCCAGCAGATGGACTACCAAGCAGTTCTTC
TRBJ1-3,TRBV9,-,-,CASSLDLDSGNTIYF,TGTGCCAGCAGCCTGGACTTAGACTCTGGAAACACCATATATTTT
TRBJ1-2,TRBV27,-,few,CASSLEGTILYGYTF,TGTGCCAGCAGTTTGGAGGGGACGATCCTCTATGGCTACACCTTC
TRBJ2-2,TRBV6-4,-,-,CASSDSVGRDTGELFF,TGTGCCAGCAGTGACTCGGTGGGGAGAGACACCGGGGAGCTGTTTTTT
TRBJ2-1,TRBV15,-,once,CATSDDLVGEHEQFF,TGTGCCACCAGCGACGACCTAGTGGGAGAACATGAGCAGTTCTTC
TRBJ1-4,TRBV27,-,-,CASSWQGNGKLFF,TGTGCCAGCAGTTGGCAGGGAAATGGAAAACTGTTTTTT
TRBJ1-2,TRBV7-2,-,-,CASSLVTGGYTF,TGTGCCAGCAGCTTAGTTACAGGCGGCTACACCTTC
TRBJ2-7,TRBV5-1,-,-,CASRASYEQYF,TGCGCCAGCAGAGCCTCCTACGAGCAGTACTTC
TRBJ2-5,TRBV5-1,TRBD2,few,CASSKGTSGSLGETQYF,TGCGCCAGCAGCAAGGGGACTAGCGGGAGTCTGGGGGAGACCCAGTACTTC
TRBJ2-1,TRBV19,-,-,CASSRSLEQFF,TGTGCCAGTAGTCGGAGTTTAGAGCAGTTCTTC
TRBJ2-7,TRBV27,TRBD1,once,CASSGTGTEQYF,TGTGCCAGCAGCGGGACAGGGACCGAGCAGTACTTC
TRBJ1-5,TRBV7-2,-,-,CASSPPPSGPDQPQHF,TGTGCCAGCAGCCCCCCTCCTTCTGGGCCGGATCAGCCCCAGCATTTT
TRBJ2-1,TRBV7-9,TRBD2,-,CASSFSLLAGVGDEQFF,TGTGCCAGCAGCTTTTCCTTACTAGCGGGAGTAGGCGATGAGCAGTTCTTC
TRBJ2-7,TRBV21-1,-,-,CASSKALFGTQHYEQYF,TGCGCCAGCAGCAAAGCGCTTTTCGGGACACAACACTACGAGCAGTACTTC
TRBJ2-7,TRBV7-3,TRBD1,few,CASSHRDRHYEQYF,TGTGCCAGCAGCCACCGGGACAGACACTACGAGCAGTACTTC
TRBJ2-1,TRBV7-9,TRBD2,-,CASSLGTSGENEQFF,TGTGCCAGCAGCTTAGGGACTAGCGGTGAGAATGAGCAGTTCTTC
TRBJ2-7,TRBV28,-,-,CASSWPGTLYEQYF,TGTGCCAGCAGCTGGCCAGGCACCCTCTACGAGCAGTACTTC
TRBJ1-3,TRBV20-1,-,-,CSVGLGNTIYF,TGCAGTGTTGGACTTGGAAACACCATATATTTT
TRBJ2-7,TRBV28,TRBD1,-,CASSFTGTGYDEQYF,TGTGCCAGCAGTTTTACCGGGACAGGGTACGACGAGCAGTACTTC
TRBJ2-1,TRBV27,TRBD2,once,CASAGTSHEQFF,TGTGCCAGCGCCGGGACTAGCCATGAGCAGTTCTTC
TRBJ2-7,TRBV11-1,TRBD2,-,CASSLTSGGYEQYF,TGTGCCAGCAGCTTAACTAGCGGGGGTTACGAGCAGTACTTC
TRBJ1-5,TRBV15,-,-,CATSREGTNSNQPQHF,TGTGCCACCAGCAGAGAAGGGACTAATAGCAATCAGCCCCAGCATTTT
TRBJ2-7,TRBV27,-,-,CASSSPSSYEQYF,TGTGCCAGCAGTTCTCCTAGCTCCTACGAGCAGTACTTC
TRBJ2-3,TRBV7-9,-,once,CASSPLGTGQGDTQYF,TGTGCCAGCAGCCCCCTGGGGACTGGACAAGGGGATACGCAGTATTTT